This T cell receptor beta chain stems from a study of blood T cells in healthy people across ages. Study-wide results and caveats: Changes in expanded clonotypes were possibly confounded, as the CMV status of donors was unknown. Long-lived donors had more naive CD4+ cells and higher diversity than aged donors.

J was trimmed by 1 base and V by 5 bases; bases with no gene match: 8. CDR3 length equals 16 residues. CDR1 is SGHVS, CDR2 FQNEAQ, per germline. With respect to this clonotype: As yet, its antigen is unknown.

For the second PCR, which ran for roughly 6 to 12 cycles, a sample-barcoded 5' primer and a J-beta primer mix were used. TCRdb independently ran MiXCR on the 5' RACE reads; one entry per CDR3 protein. The data show over 450,000 distinct CDR3 sequences, nearly 25% seen once. These data also formed part of another study, on T cells of mothers and their children.

The genes are TRBV7-8 and TRBJ1-1; TRBD1 matches 9 bases. The specimen sequenced was blood. The sequence was collected from a boy younger than 18 in good health. The CDR3 loop is CASSLGQGVRNTEAFF. The CDR3 region has the DNA TGTGCCAGCAGCCTGGGACAGGGTGTGAGGAACACTGAAGCTTTCTTT.